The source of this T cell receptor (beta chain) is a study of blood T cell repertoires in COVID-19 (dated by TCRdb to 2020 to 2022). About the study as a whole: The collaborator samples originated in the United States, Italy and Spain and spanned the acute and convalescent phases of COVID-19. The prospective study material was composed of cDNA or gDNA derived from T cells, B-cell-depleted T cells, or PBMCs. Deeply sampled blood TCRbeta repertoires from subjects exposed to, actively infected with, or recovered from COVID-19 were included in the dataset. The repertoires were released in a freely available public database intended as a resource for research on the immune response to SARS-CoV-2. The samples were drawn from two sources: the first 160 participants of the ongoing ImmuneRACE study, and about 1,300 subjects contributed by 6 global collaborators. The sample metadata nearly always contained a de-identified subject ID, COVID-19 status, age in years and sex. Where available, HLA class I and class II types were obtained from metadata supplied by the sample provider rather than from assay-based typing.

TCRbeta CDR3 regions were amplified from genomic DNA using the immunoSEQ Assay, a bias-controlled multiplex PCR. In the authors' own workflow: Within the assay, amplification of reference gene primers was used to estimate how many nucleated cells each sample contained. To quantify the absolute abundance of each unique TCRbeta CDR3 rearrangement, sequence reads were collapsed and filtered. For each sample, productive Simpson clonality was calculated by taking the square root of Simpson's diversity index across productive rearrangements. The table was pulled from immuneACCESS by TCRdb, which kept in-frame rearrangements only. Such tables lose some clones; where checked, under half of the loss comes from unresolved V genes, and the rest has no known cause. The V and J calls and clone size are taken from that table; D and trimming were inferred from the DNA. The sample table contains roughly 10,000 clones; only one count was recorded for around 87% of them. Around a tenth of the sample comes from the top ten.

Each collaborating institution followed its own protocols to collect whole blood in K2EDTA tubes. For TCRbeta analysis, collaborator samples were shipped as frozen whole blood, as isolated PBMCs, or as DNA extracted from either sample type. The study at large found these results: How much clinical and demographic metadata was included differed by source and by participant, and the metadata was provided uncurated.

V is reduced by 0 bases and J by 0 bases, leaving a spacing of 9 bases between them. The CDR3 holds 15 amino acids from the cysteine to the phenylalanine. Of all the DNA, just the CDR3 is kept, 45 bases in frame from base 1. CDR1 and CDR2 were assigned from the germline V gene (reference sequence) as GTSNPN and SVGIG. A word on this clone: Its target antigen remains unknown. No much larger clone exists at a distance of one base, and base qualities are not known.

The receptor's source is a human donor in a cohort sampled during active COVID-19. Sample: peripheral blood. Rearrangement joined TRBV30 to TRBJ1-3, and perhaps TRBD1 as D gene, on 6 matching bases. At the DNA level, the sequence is TGTGCCTGGAGTGTACAGGACAGCTCTGGAAACACCATATATTTT. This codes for CAWSVQDSSGNTIYF.